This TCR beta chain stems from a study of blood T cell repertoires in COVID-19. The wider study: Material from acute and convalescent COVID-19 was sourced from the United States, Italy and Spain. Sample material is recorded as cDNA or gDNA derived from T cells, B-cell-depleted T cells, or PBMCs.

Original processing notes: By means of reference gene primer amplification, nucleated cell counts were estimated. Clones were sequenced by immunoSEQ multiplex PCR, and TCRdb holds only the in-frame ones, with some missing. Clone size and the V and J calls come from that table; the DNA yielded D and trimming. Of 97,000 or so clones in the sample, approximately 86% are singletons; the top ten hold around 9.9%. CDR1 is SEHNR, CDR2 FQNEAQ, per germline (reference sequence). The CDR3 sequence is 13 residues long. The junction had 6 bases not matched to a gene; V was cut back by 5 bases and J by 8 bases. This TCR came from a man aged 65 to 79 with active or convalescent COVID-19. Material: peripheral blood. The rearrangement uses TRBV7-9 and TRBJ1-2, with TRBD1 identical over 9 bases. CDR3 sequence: CASSRDRVYGYTF. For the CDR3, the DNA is TGTGCCAGCAGCCGGGACAGGGTATACGGCTACACCTTC.